This TCR beta chain was obtained from a study of blood T cell repertoires in COVID-19. Across the whole study: Both acute and convalescent COVID-19 samples were obtained from the United States, Italy and Spain. From T cells, B-cell-depleted T cells, or PBMCs came the material, which was cDNA or gDNA.

Source study methods: Nucleated cell number was recorded as an estimate derived from reference gene primer amplification. Libraries were prepared by immunoSEQ multiplex PCR; TCRdb keeps only in-frame clonotypes and omits some of them. The DNA gave D and trimming, while V, J and clone size come from that table. The table shows 55,000 to 85,000 clones, with around 67% occurring only once. The CDR3 runs 16 residues. Germline CDR1 reads SEHNR; CDR2 reads FQNEAQ (reference sequence). Trimming shortened V by 1 base and J by 1 base, and 12 bases separated the two germline ends. The sequencing input was peripheral blood. This clonotype was obtained from a man in his sixties with acute or convalescent COVID-19. The genes are TRBV7-9 and TRBJ2-3; D is perhaps TRBD2 (5 bases). CDR3 in DNA: TGTGCCAGCAGCTTAGACGGACGGGGAGGCACAGATACGCAGTATTTT. Amino acids: CASSLDGRGGTDTQYF.